This T cell receptor beta chain comes out of a study of T cells in Graves' hyperthyroidism and ophthalmopathy. Study as a whole: Staff took peripheral blood when the initial diagnosis was made, before any treatment began. Findings and caveats of the study: Model output signaled ophthalmopathy a median around 6.9 months ahead of onset. Most thyroid clonotypes expanded above 0.001 were also detected in blood.

Clinical symptoms, serum thyroxine, TRAb, thyroid ultrasound and orbital computed tomography established diagnosis. TCR beta CDR3 regions were amplified from RNA transcripts. HTBI primers were the set used in a first-round RT-PCR of the TCR CDR3. Each CDR3 protein is one row after TCRdb ran MiXCR on the multiplex PCR reads. The data hold some 560,000 distinct CDR3 sequences, with approximately 14% observed a single time. The CDR3 length is 14 residues. CDR1 and CDR2 (germline): GTSNPN, SVGIG (reference sequence). The germline V and J ends were trimmed by 2 bases and 6 bases, with 13 bases remaining between them. Comment on this clonotype: Antigen unknown.

The clonotype originates from a woman in her 30s with Graves' hyperthyroidism. Sequences were obtained from blood. V gene TRBV30 combines with J gene TRBJ2-2; D call uncertain. This CDR3 is CAWSPTWLAGELFF. The CDR3 nucleotides are TGTGCCTGGAGTCCGACTTGGTTGGCCGGGGAGCTGTTTTTT.